This T cell receptor (beta chain) was documented in a study of siplizumab effects on memory and regulatory T cells. Germline V gene sequence: CDR1 KGHSH, CDR2 LQKENI. V was clipped by 4 bases and J by 5 bases; unmatched bases: 13. This CDR3 comprises 18 residues. Study results and limitations: Many proliferating CD4+ or CD8+ clones remained unclassified. Roughly 80-97% of them could not be assigned either a naive or a memory phenotype. Mapping to unstimulated subsets was achieved for only a minor fraction of alloreactive clones. Siplizumab brought about a significant reduction in alloreactive sequences traceable to unstimulated CD4+ memory cells. Naive T cells seemed more diverse than memory cells; they also seemed major alloresponse contributors.

With respect to this clone: What it binds is not known.

Method: immunoSEQ multiplex PCR; TCRdb's copy keeps in-frame clones and lacks some. The table lists some 100,000 clones, more than 90% of them singletons. This TCR was recovered from a human donor in good health. Some clones in this sample may be carry-over from other donors' samples. Material: CD4+ T cells sorted from blood. The rearrangement joins TRBV18 to TRBJ2-2; 10 bases are shared with TRBD2. The CDR3 protein is CASSLASSGRVKTGELFF. The DNA for the CDR3 is TGTGCCAGCTCACTAGCCTCTAGCGGGAGAGTAAAGACCGGGGAGCTGTTTTTT.